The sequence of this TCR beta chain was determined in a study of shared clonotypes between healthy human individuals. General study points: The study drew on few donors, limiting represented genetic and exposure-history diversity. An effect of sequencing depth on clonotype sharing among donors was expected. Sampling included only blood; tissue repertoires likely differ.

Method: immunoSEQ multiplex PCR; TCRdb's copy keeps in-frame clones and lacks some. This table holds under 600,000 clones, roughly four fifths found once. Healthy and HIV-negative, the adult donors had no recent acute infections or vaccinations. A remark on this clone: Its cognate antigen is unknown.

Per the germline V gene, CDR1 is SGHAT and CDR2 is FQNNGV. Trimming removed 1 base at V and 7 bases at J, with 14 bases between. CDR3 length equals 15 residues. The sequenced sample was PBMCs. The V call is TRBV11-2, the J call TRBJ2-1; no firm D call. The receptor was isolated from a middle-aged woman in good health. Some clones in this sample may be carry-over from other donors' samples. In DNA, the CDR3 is TGTGCCAGCAGCTTAGGGAGTCAGGAGTGGAATGAGCAGTTCTTC. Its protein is CASSLGSQEWNEQFF.